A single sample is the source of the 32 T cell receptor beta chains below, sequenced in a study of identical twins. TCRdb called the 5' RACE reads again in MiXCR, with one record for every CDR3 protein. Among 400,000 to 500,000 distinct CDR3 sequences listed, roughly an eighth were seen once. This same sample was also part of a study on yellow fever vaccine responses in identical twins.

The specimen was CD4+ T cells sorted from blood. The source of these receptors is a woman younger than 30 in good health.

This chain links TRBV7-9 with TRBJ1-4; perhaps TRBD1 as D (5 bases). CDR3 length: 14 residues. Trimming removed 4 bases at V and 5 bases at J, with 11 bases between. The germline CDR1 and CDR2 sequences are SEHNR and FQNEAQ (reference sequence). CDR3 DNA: TGTGCCAGCAGCTCGACAGCTTCAAATGAAAAACTGTTTTTT. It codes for CASSSTASNEKLFF.

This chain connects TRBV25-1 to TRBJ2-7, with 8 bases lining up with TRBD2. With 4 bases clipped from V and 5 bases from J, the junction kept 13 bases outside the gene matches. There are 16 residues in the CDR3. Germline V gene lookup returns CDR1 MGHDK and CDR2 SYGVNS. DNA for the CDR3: TGTGCCAGCAGTGTCTGGCCGGGACTAGAGTCTCACGAGCAGTACTTC. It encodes CASSVWPGLESHEQYF.

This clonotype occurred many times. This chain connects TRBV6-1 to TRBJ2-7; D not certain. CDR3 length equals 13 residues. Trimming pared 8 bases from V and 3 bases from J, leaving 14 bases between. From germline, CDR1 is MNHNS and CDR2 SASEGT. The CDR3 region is CASVINLGYEQYF. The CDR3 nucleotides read TGTGCCAGCGTAATTAACCTTGGCTACGAGCAGTACTTC.

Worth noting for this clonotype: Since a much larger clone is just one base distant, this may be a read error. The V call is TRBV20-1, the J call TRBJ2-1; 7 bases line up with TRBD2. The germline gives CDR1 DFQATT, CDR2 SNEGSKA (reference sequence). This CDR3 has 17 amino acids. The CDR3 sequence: CCARDGRSTNPDNEQFF. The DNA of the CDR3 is TGCTGTGCCCGAGACGGGAGGTCTACAAACCCCGACAATGAGCAGTTCTTC.

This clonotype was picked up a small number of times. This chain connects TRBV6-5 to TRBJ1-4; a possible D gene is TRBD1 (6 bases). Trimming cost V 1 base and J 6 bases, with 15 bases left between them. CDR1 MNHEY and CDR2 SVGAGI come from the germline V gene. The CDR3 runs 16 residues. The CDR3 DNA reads TGTGCCAGCAGTTACTTACCCAGGGGAGGGGATGAAAAACTGTTTTTT. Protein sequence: CASSYLPRGGDEKLFF.

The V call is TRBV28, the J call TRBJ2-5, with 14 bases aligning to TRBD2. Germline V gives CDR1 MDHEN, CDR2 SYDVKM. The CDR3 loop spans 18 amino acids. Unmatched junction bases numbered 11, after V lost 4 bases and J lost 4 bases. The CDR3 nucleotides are TGTGCCAGCAGTTCCAGACTAGCGGGAGGGGGGATCTTAGAGACCCAGTACTTC. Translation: CASSSRLAGGGILETQYF.

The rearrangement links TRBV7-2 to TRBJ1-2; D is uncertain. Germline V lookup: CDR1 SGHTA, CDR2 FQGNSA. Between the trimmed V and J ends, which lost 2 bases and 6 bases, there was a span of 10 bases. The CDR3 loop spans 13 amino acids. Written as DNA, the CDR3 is TGTGCCAGCAGCTTATCTAATAGGCATGGCTACACCTTC. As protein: CASSLSNRHGYTF.

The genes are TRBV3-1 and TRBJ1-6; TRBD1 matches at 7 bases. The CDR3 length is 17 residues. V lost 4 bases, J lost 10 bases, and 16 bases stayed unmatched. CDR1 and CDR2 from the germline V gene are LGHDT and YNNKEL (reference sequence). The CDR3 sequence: CASSLPRDSVRGSPLHF. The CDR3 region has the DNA TGTGCCAGCAGCCTCCCTCGGGACAGCGTCCGGGGGTCACCCCTCCACTTT. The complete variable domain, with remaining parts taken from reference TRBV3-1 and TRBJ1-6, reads DTAVSQTPKYLVTQMGNDKSIKCEQNLGHDTMYWYKQDSKKFLKIMFSYNNKELIINETVPNRFSPKSPDKAHLNLHINSLELGDSAVYFCASSLPRDSVRGSPLHFGNGTRLTVT.

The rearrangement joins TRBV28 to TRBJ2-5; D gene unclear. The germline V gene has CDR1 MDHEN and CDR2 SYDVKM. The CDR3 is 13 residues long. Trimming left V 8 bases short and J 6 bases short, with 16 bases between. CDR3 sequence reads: CASLGSSVKTQYF. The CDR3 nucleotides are TGTGCCAGCCTGGGGTCAAGTGTGAAGACCCAGTACTTC.

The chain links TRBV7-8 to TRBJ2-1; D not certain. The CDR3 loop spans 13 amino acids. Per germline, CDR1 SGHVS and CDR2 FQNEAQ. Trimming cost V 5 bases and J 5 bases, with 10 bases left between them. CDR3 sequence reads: CASSPPRDNEQFF. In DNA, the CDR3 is TGTGCCAGCAGCCCCCCCCGGGACAATGAGCAGTTCTTC.

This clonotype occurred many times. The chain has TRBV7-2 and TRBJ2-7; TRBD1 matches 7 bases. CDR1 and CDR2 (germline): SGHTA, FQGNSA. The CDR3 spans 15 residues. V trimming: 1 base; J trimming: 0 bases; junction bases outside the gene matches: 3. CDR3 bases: TGTGCCAGCAGCTTAGGGGGACAGTCCTCCTACGAGCAGTACTTC. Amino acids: CASSLGGQSSYEQYF.

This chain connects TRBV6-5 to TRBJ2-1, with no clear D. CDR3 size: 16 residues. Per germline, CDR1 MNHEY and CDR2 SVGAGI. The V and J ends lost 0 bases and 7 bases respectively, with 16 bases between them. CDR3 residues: CASSYSRIPPRNEQFF. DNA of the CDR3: TGTGCCAGCAGTTACTCGCGGATCCCTCCGAGGAATGAGCAGTTCTTC.

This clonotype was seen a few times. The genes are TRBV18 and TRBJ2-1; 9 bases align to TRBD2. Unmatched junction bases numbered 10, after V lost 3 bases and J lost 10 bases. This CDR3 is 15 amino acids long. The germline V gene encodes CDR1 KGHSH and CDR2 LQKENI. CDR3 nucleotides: TGTGCCAGCTCACCTTTGGTAGCGGGAGTTGAGGAGCAGTTCTTC. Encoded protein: CASSPLVAGVEEQFF.

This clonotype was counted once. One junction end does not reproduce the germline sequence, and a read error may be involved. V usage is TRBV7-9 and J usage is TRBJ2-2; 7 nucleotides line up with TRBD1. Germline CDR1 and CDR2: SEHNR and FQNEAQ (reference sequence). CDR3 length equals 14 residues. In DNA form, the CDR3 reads TGTGCCAGCAGCCCAGCACAGGGGACCGGGGAGCTGGTTTTT. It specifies CASSPAQGTGELVF.

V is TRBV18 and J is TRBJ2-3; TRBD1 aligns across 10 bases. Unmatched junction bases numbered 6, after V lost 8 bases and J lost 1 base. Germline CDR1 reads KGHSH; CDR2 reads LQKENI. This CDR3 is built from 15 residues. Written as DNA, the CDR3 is TGTGCCAGCACAAGAGGGACAGGGGGCACAGATACGCAGTATTTT. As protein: CASTRGTGGTDTQYF.

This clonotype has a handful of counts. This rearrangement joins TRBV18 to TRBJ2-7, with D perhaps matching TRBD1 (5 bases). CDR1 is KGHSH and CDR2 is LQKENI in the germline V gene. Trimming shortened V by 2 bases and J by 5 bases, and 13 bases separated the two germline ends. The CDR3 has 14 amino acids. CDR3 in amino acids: CASSPVRGDDEQYF. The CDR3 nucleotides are TGTGCCAGCTCACCAGTAAGGGGTGACGACGAGCAGTACTTC.

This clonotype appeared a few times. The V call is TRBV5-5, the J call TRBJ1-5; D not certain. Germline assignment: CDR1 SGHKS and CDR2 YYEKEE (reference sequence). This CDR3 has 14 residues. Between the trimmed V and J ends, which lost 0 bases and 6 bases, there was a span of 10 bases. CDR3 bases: TGTGCCAGCAGCTTGGTCCCCCATGCTCAGCCCCAGCATTTT. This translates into CASSLVPHAQPQHF.

This chain's CDR3 is CSAAGGSSYNEQFF. DNA for the CDR3: TGCAGTGCTGCTGGGGGGTCATCCTACAATGAGCAGTTCTTC. The gene calls are TRBV20-1 and TRBJ2-1, with D possibly being TRBD2 (6 bases). The V end was cut by 5 bases, the J end by 1 base, with 12 bases between. The V gene's germline CDR1 is DFQATT and CDR2 SNEGSKA (reference sequence). CDR3 length: 14 amino acids.

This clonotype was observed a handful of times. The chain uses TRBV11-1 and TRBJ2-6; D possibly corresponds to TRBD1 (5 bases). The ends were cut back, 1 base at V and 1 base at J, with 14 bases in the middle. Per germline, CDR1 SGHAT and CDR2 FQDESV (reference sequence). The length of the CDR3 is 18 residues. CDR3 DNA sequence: TGTGCCAGCAGCTTAGGCCAATGGGGCAGATCTGGGGCCAACGTCCTGACTTTC. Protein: CASSLGQWGRSGANVLTF.

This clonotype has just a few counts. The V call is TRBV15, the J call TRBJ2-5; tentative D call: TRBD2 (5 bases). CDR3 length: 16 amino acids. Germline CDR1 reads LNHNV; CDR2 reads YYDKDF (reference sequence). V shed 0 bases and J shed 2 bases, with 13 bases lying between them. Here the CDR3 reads CATSRDRPSGQETQYF. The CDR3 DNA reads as TGTGCCACCAGCAGAGATAGGCCCAGCGGACAAGAGACCCAGTACTTC.

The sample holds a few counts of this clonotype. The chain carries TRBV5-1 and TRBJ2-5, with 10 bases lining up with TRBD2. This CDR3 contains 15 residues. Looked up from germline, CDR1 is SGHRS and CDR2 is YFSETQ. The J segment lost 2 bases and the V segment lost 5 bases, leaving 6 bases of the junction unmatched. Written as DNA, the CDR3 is TGCGCCAGCAGGATCAGCGGGGGGGATCAAGAGACCCAGTACTTC. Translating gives CASRISGGDQETQYF.

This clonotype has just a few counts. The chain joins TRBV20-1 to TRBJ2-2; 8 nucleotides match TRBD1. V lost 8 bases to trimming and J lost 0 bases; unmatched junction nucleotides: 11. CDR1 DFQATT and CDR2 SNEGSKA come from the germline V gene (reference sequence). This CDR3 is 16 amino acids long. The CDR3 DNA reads TGCAGTCTACCCGGCCAGGGGGCCTCGAACACCGGGGAGCTGTTTTTT. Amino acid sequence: CSLPGQGASNTGELFF.

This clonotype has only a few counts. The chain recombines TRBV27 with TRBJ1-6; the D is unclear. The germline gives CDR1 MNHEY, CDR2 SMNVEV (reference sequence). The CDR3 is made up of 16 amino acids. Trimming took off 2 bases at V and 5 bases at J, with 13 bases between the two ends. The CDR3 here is CASSLVRGIDNSPLHF. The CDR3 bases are TGTGCCAGCAGTTTAGTTCGTGGCATAGATAATTCACCCCTCCACTTT.

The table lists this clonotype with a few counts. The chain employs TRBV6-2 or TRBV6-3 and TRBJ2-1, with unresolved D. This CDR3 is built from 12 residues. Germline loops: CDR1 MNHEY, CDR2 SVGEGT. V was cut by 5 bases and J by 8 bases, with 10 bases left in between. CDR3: CASSPPRDEQFF. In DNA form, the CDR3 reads TGTGCCAGCAGTCCCCCTCGGGATGAGCAGTTCTTC.

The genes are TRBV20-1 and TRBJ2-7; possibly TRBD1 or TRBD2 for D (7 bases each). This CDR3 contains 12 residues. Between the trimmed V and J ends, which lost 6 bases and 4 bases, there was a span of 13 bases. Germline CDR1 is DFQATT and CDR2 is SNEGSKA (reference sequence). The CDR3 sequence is CSAREGAYEQYF. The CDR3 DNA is TGCAGTGCAAGGGAGGGGGCGTACGAGCAGTACTTC.

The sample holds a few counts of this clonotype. The CDR3 region is CSALGGRTNTGELFF. The CDR3 DNA reads as TGCAGTGCTCTGGGGGGGAGAACGAACACCGGGGAGCTGTTTTTT. The chain links TRBV20-1 to TRBJ2-2; 7 nucleotides align to TRBD2. CDR1 and CDR2 (germline): DFQATT, SNEGSKA (reference sequence). The junction had 6 bases not matched to a gene; V was cut back by 5 bases and J by 0 bases. The CDR3 loop spans 15 amino acids.

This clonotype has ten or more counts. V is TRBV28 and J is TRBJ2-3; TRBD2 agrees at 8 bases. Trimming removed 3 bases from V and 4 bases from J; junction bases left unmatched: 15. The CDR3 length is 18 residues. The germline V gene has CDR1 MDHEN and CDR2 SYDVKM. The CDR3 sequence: CASSLVLTGGRRADTQYF. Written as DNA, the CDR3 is TGTGCCAGCAGTTTGGTCCTTACTGGCGGGAGGAGAGCAGATACGCAGTATTTT.

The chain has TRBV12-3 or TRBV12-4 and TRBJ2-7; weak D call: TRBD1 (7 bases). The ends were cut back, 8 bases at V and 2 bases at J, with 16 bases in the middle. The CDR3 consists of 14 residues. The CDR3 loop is CASGTSRGAYEQYF. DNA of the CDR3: TGTGCCAGCGGAACAAGCAGGGGGGCCTACGAGCAGTACTTC.

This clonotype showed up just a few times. The CDR3 sequence: CSASRGFGHNEQFF. For the CDR3, the DNA is TGCAGTGCGAGTCGGGGCTTCGGACACAATGAGCAGTTCTTC. V is TRBV20-1 and J is TRBJ2-1; D may correspond to TRBD1 or TRBD2 (5 bases each). Germline lookup yields CDR1 DFQATT and CDR2 SNEGSKA (reference sequence). This CDR3 contains 14 residues. V was clipped by 6 bases and J by 5 bases, with 17 bases between them.

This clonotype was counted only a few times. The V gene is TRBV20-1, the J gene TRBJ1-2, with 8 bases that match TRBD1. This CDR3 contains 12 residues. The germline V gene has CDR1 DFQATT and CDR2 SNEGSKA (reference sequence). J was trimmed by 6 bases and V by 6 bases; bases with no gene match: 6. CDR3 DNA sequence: TGCAGTGCCACCTCAGGGGGCGATGGCTACACCTTC. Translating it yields CSATSGGDGYTF.

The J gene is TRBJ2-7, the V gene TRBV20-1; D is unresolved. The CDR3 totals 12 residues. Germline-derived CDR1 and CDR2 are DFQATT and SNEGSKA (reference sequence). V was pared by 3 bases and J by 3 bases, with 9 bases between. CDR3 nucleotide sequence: TGCAGTGCTAGTGGTGATAACTACGAGCAGTACTTC. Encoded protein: CSASGDNYEQYF.

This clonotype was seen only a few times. The CDR3, as DNA: TGTGCCAGCAGCTTCTCTAACAATGAGCAGTTCTTC. Encoded protein: CASSFSNNEQFF. The chain is built from TRBV7-8 and TRBJ2-1; D gene unclear. The CDR3 spans 12 residues. Per the germline V gene, CDR1 is SGHVS and CDR2 is FQNEAQ. Trimming removed 3 bases at V and 5 bases at J, with 5 bases between.